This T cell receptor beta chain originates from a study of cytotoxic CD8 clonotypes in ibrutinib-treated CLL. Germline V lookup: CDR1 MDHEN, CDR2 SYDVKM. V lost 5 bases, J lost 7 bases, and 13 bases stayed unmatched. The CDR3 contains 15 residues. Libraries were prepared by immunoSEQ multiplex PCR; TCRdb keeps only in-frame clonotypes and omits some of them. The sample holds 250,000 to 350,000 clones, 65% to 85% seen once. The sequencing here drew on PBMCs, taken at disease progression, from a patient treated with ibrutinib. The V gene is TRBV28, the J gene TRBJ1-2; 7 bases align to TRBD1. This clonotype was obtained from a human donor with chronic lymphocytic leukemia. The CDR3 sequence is CASSPKGDRVLGYTF. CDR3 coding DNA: TGTGCCAGCAGTCCAAAGGGAGACAGGGTTCTTGGCTACACCTTC.